A single sample gave rise to the 28 T cell receptor beta chains below, sequenced in a study of T cell changes during pregnancy in multiple sclerosis (dated 2019 in TCRdb). Receptor libraries were prepared by the immunoSEQ multiplex PCR assay. Imported from immuneACCESS, the table was reduced by TCRdb to in-frame sequences with V and J called. These copies leave out some clones; in studies compared against another copy, an unresolved V gene accounts for under half, and the cause of the remainder is not known. A total of some 77,000 clones appear in this sample, more than 80% of them only once. The biggest ten clones account for 0.21% of the sample. Sequences were derived from CD4+ T cells from peripheral blood mononuclear cells, sampled before pregnancy. All receptors come from a female donor with multiple sclerosis, enrolled in a pregnancy study.

The rearrangement joins TRBV15 to TRBJ2-1; 10 bases map to TRBD2. From germline, CDR1 is LNHNV and CDR2 YYDKDF (reference sequence). The V and J ends lost 0 bases and 8 bases, in that order; junction bases with no gene match: 7. The CDR3 extends over 16 amino acids. The CDR3 region is CATSRDGLAGVYEQFF. The CDR3 DNA sequence: TGTGCCACCAGCAGAGATGGGCTAGCGGGAGTTTATGAGCAGTTCTTC.

The genes are TRBV2 and TRBJ2-3, with 9 bases that match TRBD2. The CDR3 contains 14 residues. V lost 6 bases, J lost 6 bases, and 7 bases stayed unmatched. The germline V gene has CDR1 SNHLY and CDR2 FYNNEI. CDR3 DNA: TGTGCCAGCAGGCCAGCGGGGGGCCGGGATACGCAGTATTTT. This codes for CASRPAGGRDTQYF.

This rearrangement joins TRBV18 to TRBJ2-1, with TRBD2 matching over 7 bases. Germline values: CDR1 KGHSH, CDR2 LQKENI. This CDR3 has 15 residues. J was trimmed by 3 bases and V by 5 bases; bases with no gene match: 7. CDR3 DNA: TGTGCCAGCTCAACTAGCGAGTGGTACTACAATGAGCAGTTCTTC. Its translation is CASSTSEWYYNEQFF.

The V gene is TRBV5-1, the J gene TRBJ1-3, with 7 bases identical to TRBD1. V gave up 1 base and J gave up 2 bases; unmatched junction bases: 0. CDR1 is SGHRS and CDR2 is YFSETQ in the germline V gene. The CDR3 length is 14 residues. The CDR3: CASSLTGAGNTIYF. The CDR3 DNA reads TGCGCCAGCAGCTTGACAGGGGCTGGAAACACCATATATTTT.

The chain carries TRBV9 and TRBJ1-4; possible D gene TRBD1, 5 bases. Between the trimmed V and J ends, which lost 4 bases and 4 bases, there was a span of 14 bases. Germline V gene data show CDR1 as SGDLS and CDR2 as YYNGEE. The CDR3 length is 15 residues. The CDR3 sequence: CASSILGGNNEKLFF. The CDR3 coding sequence is TGTGCCAGCAGCATTTTGGGGGGAAATAATGAAAAACTGTTTTTT.

V gene TRBV10-3 combines with J gene TRBJ2-1, with 7 bases aligning to TRBD2. The V gene end was trimmed by 6 bases and the J gene end by 7 bases; junction bases not matched to a gene: 6. The CDR3 consists of 13 residues. Looked up from germline, CDR1 is ENHRY and CDR2 is SYGVKD. CDR3 protein: CAIRGGIENEQFF. The CDR3 DNA reads TGTGCCATCAGGGGAGGGATAGAGAATGAGCAGTTCTTC.

The rearrangement uses TRBV29-1 and TRBJ1-2; weak D call: TRBD1 (6 bases). Per the germline V gene, CDR1 is SQVTM and CDR2 is ANQGSEA. V gave up 3 bases and J gave up 4 bases, with 12 bases separating them. The CDR3 is 13 amino acids. The CDR3 protein is CSVDGGGPYGYTF. DNA for the CDR3: TGCAGCGTTGATGGGGGGGGGCCCTATGGCTACACCTTC.

The rearrangement joins TRBV5-1 to TRBJ2-4; D is unclear. Germline assignment: CDR1 SGHRS and CDR2 YFSETQ. CDR3 length: 13 amino acids. Trimming shortened V by 0 bases and J by 3 bases, and 4 bases separated the two germline ends. The CDR3 sequence is CASSLDSKNIQYF. CDR3 DNA: TGCGCCAGCAGCTTGGACAGCAAAAACATTCAGTACTTC.

V is TRBV28 and J is TRBJ2-2, with 8 bases identical to TRBD1. The CDR3 length is 16 residues. The germline V gene has CDR1 MDHEN and CDR2 SYDVKM. The junction had 10 bases not matched to a gene; V was cut back by 6 bases and J by 4 bases. CDR3: CASRFSDRGGTGELFF. CDR3 coding DNA: TGTGCCAGCAGGTTCTCCGACAGGGGTGGCACCGGGGAGCTGTTTTTT. Full variable domain (missing parts from reference TRBV28 and TRBJ2-2): DVKVTQSSRYLVKRTGEKVFLECVQDMDHENMFWYRQDPGLGLRLIYFSYDVKMKEKGDIPEGYSVSREKKERFSLILESASTNQTSMYLCASRFSDRGGTGELFFGEGSRLTVL.

This clone was picked up a small number of times. The CDR3 DNA sequence: TGTGCCAGCAGCTCCAGGGGGCTGCGGAACATTCAGTACTTC. Its protein product is CASSSRGLRNIQYF. This chain connects TRBV7-9 to TRBJ2-4; 8 bases are shared with TRBD1. This CDR3 region has 14 residues. Germline CDR1 is SEHNR and CDR2 is FQNEAQ (reference sequence). Losses at the gene ends were 4 bases for V and 7 bases for J; bases not matched to a gene: 6.

The chain employs TRBV6-1 and TRBJ2-7; 9 bases fit TRBD2. J gave up 3 bases and V 6 bases, and 3 bases lay outside the gene matches. In germline, CDR1 is MNHNS, CDR2 SASEGT. CDR3 length equals 13 residues. CDR3 bases: TGTGCCAGCAGGGGTAGCGGGAGCTACGAGCAGTACTTC. It encodes CASRGSGSYEQYF.

The chain combines TRBV11-2 with TRBJ2-5, with 15 bases lining up with TRBD2. Per the germline V gene, CDR1 is SGHAT and CDR2 is FQNNGV. The junction had 10 bases not matched to a gene; V was cut back by 5 bases and J by 0 bases. The CDR3 covers 19 residues. The CDR3, as DNA: TGTGCCAGCAGCCGTTCGCGGACTAGCGGGGGGGGGTACCAAGAGACCCAGTACTTC. It is translated as CASSRSRTSGGGYQETQYF.

V usage is TRBV5-1 and J usage is TRBJ1-2; D unclear. Trimming removed 1 base at V and 8 bases at J, with 15 bases between. The CDR3 consists of 14 residues. The germline gives CDR1 SGHRS, CDR2 YFSETQ. The CDR3 protein is CASSLIGSHGGYTF. As DNA, the CDR3 is TGCGCCAGCAGCTTGATCGGGAGCCATGGAGGCTACACCTTC.

This clone is a singleton in its sample. This sequence joins TRBV27 and TRBJ2-2, with D possibly being TRBD1 (5 bases). The CDR3 is 14 amino acids. The V gene's germline CDR1 is MNHEY and CDR2 SMNVEV (reference sequence). With 6 bases removed from V and 1 base from J, the gap between germline ends came to 9 bases. CDR3 coding DNA: TGTGCCAGCAGCCGACAGTGGAACACCGGGGAGCTGTTTTTT. Its protein product is CASSRQWNTGELFF.

The CDR3 DNA is TGTGCCACCAGCAGAGCTAGACTAGCGGGAGACGATGAGCAGTTCTTC. This codes for CATSRARLAGDDEQFF. The J gene is TRBJ2-1, the V gene TRBV15, with 12 bases identical to TRBD2. The CDR3 has 16 amino acids. Germline V gene sequence: CDR1 LNHNV, CDR2 YYDKDF (reference sequence). V was pared by 1 base and J by 8 bases, with 6 bases of the junction left unmatched.

The V gene is TRBV28, the J gene TRBJ2-2; TRBD2 is a possible D gene (5 bases). V lost 6 bases and J lost 2, with 10 bases in between. Germline assignment: CDR1 MDHEN and CDR2 SYDVKM. CDR3 size: 14 residues. The CDR3: CASRRRSNTGELFF. CDR3 sequence (DNA): TGTGCCAGCAGGCGGAGGAGCAACACCGGGGAGCTGTTTTTT.

CDR3 loop: CASSVELAGTDTQYF. The CDR3 DNA reads as TGTGCCAGCAGCGTAGAACTAGCTGGCACAGATACGCAGTATTTT. The chain employs TRBV9 and TRBJ2-3; TRBD2 is a possible D gene (6 bases). Germline values: CDR1 SGDLS, CDR2 YYNGEE. CDR3 length equals 15 residues. V was pared by 0 bases and J by 1 base, with 9 bases between.

Written as DNA, the CDR3 is TGTGCCAGTAGTATACGAGGACAGGGTAATTCACCCCTCCACTTT. Its translation is CASSIRGQGNSPLHF. V gene TRBV19 combines with J gene TRBJ1-6, with 8 positions matching TRBD1. CDR3 size: 15 residues. The V segment lost 2 bases and the J segment 6 bases; nucleotides outside the gene matches: 3. Germline CDR1 reads LNHDA; CDR2 reads SQIVND (reference sequence).

The rearrangement joins TRBV7-2 to TRBJ2-5; D call uncertain. The germline V and J ends were trimmed by 1 base and 5 bases, with 5 bases remaining between them. Germline CDR1 SGHTA, CDR2 FQGNSA. This CDR3 has 12 amino acids. CDR3 residues: CASSLVAETQYF. CDR3 coding DNA: TGTGCCAGCAGCTTAGTTGCGGAGACCCAGTACTTC. The full variable domain, completed using reference TRBV7-2 and TRBJ2-5, is GAGVSQSPSNKVTEKGKDVELRCDPISGHTALYWYRQSLGQGLEFLIYFQGNSAPDKSGLPSDRFSAERTGGSVSTLTIQRTQQEDSAVYLCASSLVAETQYFGPGTRLLVL.

The genes are TRBV6-1 and TRBJ1-2, with D possibly matching TRBD1 (6 bases). This CDR3 is built from 12 residues. CDR1 and CDR2 from the germline V gene are MNHNS and SASEGT. The CDR3: CGAHRQVDGYTF. The CDR3, as DNA: TGTGGCGCGCACCGACAGGTTGACGGCTACACCTTC.

CDR3 loop: CASSPTSGRGEKLFF. CDR3 bases: TGTGCCAGCAGCCCAACCTCGGGCCGGGGTGAAAAACTGTTTTTT. The genes are TRBV7-9 and TRBJ1-4; D gene uncertain. The V end was cut by 5 bases, the J end by 7 bases, with 17 bases between. The CDR3 is 15 amino acids. Germline CDR1 reads SEHNR; CDR2 reads FQNEAQ (reference sequence).

The genes are TRBV30 and TRBJ2-2; the D is unclear. CDR3 length: 15 residues. From germline, CDR1 is GTSNPN and CDR2 SVGIG (reference sequence). The ends were cut back, 2 bases at V and 3 bases at J, with 13 bases in the middle. CDR3 bases: TGTGCCTGGAGTCCAACAACCCAGTACACCGGGGAGCTGTTTTTT. This translates into CAWSPTTQYTGELFF.

The J gene is TRBJ1-1, the V gene TRBV6-5; D unclear. Germline V gives CDR1 MNHEY, CDR2 SVGAGI. Trimming cost V 0 bases and J 0 bases, with 8 bases left between them. This CDR3 has 15 residues. In DNA, the CDR3 is TGTGCCAGCAGTTACTCGGGAGCCATGAACACTGAAGCTTTCTTT. This codes for CASSYSGAMNTEAFF.

The V gene is TRBV9, the J gene TRBJ1-1, with 9 positions matching TRBD1. Per the germline V gene, CDR1 is SGDLS and CDR2 is YYNGEE. V lost 4 bases to trimming and J lost 6 bases; unmatched junction nucleotides: 16. The CDR3 is made up of 17 amino acids. The CDR3 bases are TGTGCCAGCAGCCCCCGCCCCCCACAGGGGGCTATGGCTGAAGCTTTCTTT. This codes for CASSPRPPQGAMAEAFF.

V and J are TRBV7-2 and TRBJ1-2; D remains unclear. The CDR3 runs 14 residues. Germline V CDR1 and CDR2: SGHTA, FQGNSA. Trimming removed 5 bases at V and 4 bases at J, with 14 bases between. CDR3 sequence: CASSTPPGSYGYTF. The DNA for the CDR3 is TGTGCCAGCAGCACCCCCCCCGGGAGCTATGGCTACACCTTC. Combining the CDR3 with reference TRBV7-2 and TRBJ1-2 gives the whole variable domain GAGVSQSPSNKVTEKGKDVELRCDPISGHTALYWYRQSLGQGLEFLIYFQGNSAPDKSGLPSDRFSAERTGGSVSTLTIQRTQQEDSAVYLCASSTPPGSYGYTFGSGTRLTVV.

There are a few counts of this clone. The V and J genes are TRBV28 and TRBJ1-5; D call uncertain. CDR1 is MDHEN, CDR2 SYDVKM, per germline. The length of the CDR3 is 14 residues. Trimming left V 3 bases short and J 7 bases short, with 13 bases between. This CDR3 is CASSFRGEGQPQHF. The CDR3 region has the DNA TGTGCCAGCAGTTTTCGGGGTGAGGGACAGCCCCAGCATTTT.

This clone was detected only a few times. The V call is TRBV29-1, the J call TRBJ2-3, with TRBD2 as a possible D gene (6 bases). Germline CDR1 SQVTM, CDR2 ANQGSEA. The CDR3 is 15 amino acids. Trimming stripped 7 bases from V and 0 bases from J, with 17 bases between. In nucleotides, the CDR3 is TGCAGCGCGGTCGGGACTCCAGCTAGCACAGATACGCAGTATTTT. The encoded protein is CSAVGTPASTDTQYF.

The gene calls are TRBV20-1 and TRBJ2-7; perhaps TRBD2 as D (5 bases). Looked up from germline, CDR1 is DFQATT and CDR2 is SNEGSKA (reference sequence). The ends were cut back, 7 bases at V and 3 bases at J, with 10 bases in the middle. The CDR3 covers 11 residues. The CDR3 DNA follows: TGCAGTGGGGGAGAAGGCTACGAGCAGTACTTC. It encodes CSGGEGYEQYF.